This entry lists 21 T cell receptor beta chains sequenced from one sample in a study of blood T cell repertoires in COVID-19. TCRdb's copy holds only in-frame clones and misses some; the assay was immunoSEQ multiplex PCR. The table lists some 180,000 clones, 75% to 85% of them singletons. The sample comprised peripheral blood. The receptors were sampled from a woman between 40 and 55 years old with COVID-19, enrolled during active disease.

J is TRBJ2-5 and V is TRBV5-6, with 10 bases lining up with TRBD1. Looked up from germline, CDR1 is SGHDT and CDR2 is YYEEEE. J was trimmed by 5 bases and V by 4 bases; bases with no gene match: 5. The CDR3 runs to 14 residues. CDR3 protein: CASSGTGVGETQYF. As DNA, the CDR3 is TGTGCCAGCAGCGGGACAGGGGTTGGTGAGACCCAGTACTTC.

The chain has TRBV10-3 and TRBJ1-5, with D perhaps TRBD1 (6 bases). Trimming took off 8 bases at V and 0 bases at J, with 11 bases between the two ends. This CDR3 has 14 residues. Looked up from germline, CDR1 is ENHRY and CDR2 is SYGVKD. CDR3 sequence reads: CAIGRGNSNQPQHF. CDR3 nucleotides: TGTGCCATCGGTAGGGGGAATAGCAATCAGCCCCAGCATTTT.

The rearrangement joins TRBV27 to TRBJ2-5; D uncertain. CDR1 is MNHEY, CDR2 SMNVEV, per germline (reference sequence). The V gene lost 4 bases and the J gene lost 0 bases, with 3 bases spanning the gap. The CDR3 totals 12 residues. The CDR3 sequence: CASSSYQETQYF. The DNA of the CDR3 is TGTGCCAGCAGTTCCTACCAAGAGACCCAGTACTTC.

The V and J genes are TRBV10-3 and TRBJ1-1, with 8 bases lining up with TRBD1. The CDR3 has 13 residues. In germline, CDR1 is ENHRY, CDR2 SYGVKD. V shed 7 bases and J 3 bases; nucleotides not matched to a gene: 4. The DNA for the CDR3 is TGTGCCATCACCCCGACAGGGGACACTGAAGCTTTCTTT. This codes for CAITPTGDTEAFF.

The rearrangement links TRBV19 to TRBJ2-7; 7 nucleotides align to TRBD2. Germline V lookup: CDR1 LNHDA, CDR2 SQIVND (reference sequence). J lost 5 bases, V lost 6 bases, and 10 bases had no gene match. The CDR3 has 14 residues. The CDR3 sequence is CASSRGGGYDEQYV. The CDR3 nucleotides read TGTGCCAGTAGCCGTGGGGGGGGATACGACGAGCAGTACGTC.

The rearrangement uses TRBV19 and TRBJ1-5; no clear D gene. Trimming cost V 2 bases and J 1 base, with 6 bases left between them. There are 14 residues in the CDR3. Germline V gene sequence: CDR1 LNHDA, CDR2 SQIVND (reference sequence). The CDR3 sequence: CASSISFSNQPQHF. The CDR3 coding sequence is TGTGCCAGTAGTATATCGTTCAGCAATCAGCCCCAGCATTTT. The full variable domain, completed using reference TRBV19 and TRBJ1-5, is DGGITQSPKYLFRKEGQNVTLSCEQNLNHDAMYWYRQDPGQGLRLIYYSQIVNDFQKGDIAEGYSVSREKKESFPLTVTSAQKNPTAFYLCASSISFSNQPQHFGDGTRLSIL.

The chain employs TRBV6-1 and TRBJ1-3; D is unclear. This CDR3 has 14 residues. Germline V CDR1 and CDR2: MNHNS, SASEGT. The V end lost 7 bases, the J end lost 4 bases, and 14 bases lay between the germline ends. Written as DNA, the CDR3 is TGTGCCAGCACTCTTTTTCCGGGGGGAAACACCATATATTTT. Encoded protein: CASTLFPGGNTIYF.

The chain employs TRBV5-6 and TRBJ2-4; possible D gene TRBD2, 6 bases. Germline CDR1 SGHDT, CDR2 YYEEEE. The CDR3 spans 15 residues. Trimming pared 4 bases from V and 8 bases from J, leaving 19 bases between. The CDR3: CASSTHRDLGDIQYF. In DNA, the CDR3 is TGTGCCAGCAGCACCCACCGGGACTTGGGGGACATTCAGTACTTC.

This clone has only one observation. The rearrangement uses TRBV30 and TRBJ1-5; perhaps TRBD1 as D (5 bases). CDR1 and CDR2 (germline): GTSNPN, SVGIG (reference sequence). CDR3 length: 14 amino acids. V was shortened by 0 bases and J by 5 bases, with 11 bases between the two germline ends. The CDR3 protein is CAWSVGQTYQPQHF. Here the CDR3 DNA reads TGTGCCTGGAGTGTGGGGCAGACATATCAGCCCCAGCATTTT.

The gene calls are TRBV29-1 and TRBJ1-1, with 7 bases matching TRBD1. The CDR3 extends over 12 amino acids. Germline lookup yields CDR1 SQVTM and CDR2 ANQGSEA. The CDR3 reads CSNKARGAEAFF. The CDR3, as DNA: TGCAGTAATAAGGCCAGGGGGGCTGAAGCTTTCTTT.

Here the CDR3 DNA reads TGCGCCAGCAGCATGGGACTAGCCCATGAGCAGTTCTTC. This codes for CASSMGLAHEQFF. J is TRBJ2-1 and V is TRBV5-1, with 9 bases identical to TRBD2. With V trimmed by 4 bases and J by 8 bases, 4 bases remained unmatched. Germline loops: CDR1 SGHRS, CDR2 YFSETQ. This CDR3 has 13 amino acids.

The chain couples TRBV29-1 to TRBJ2-1; TRBD2 aligns across 9 bases. The CDR3 contains 15 residues. The V gene's germline CDR1 is SQVTM and CDR2 ANQGSEA. V lost 6 bases and J lost 2; bases outside the gene matches: 8. The CDR3 sequence: CSVGLATITYNEQFF. The CDR3 DNA sequence: TGCAGCGTCGGACTAGCGACCATTACCTACAATGAGCAGTTCTTC.

The chain is built from TRBV28 and TRBJ2-6, with 7 bases identical to TRBD1. The ends lost 4 bases at V and 4 bases at J; junction bases unmatched: 4. The CDR3 has 15 residues. Germline CDR1 reads MDHEN; CDR2 reads SYDVKM. The CDR3 loop reads CASSSTGDGANVLTF. The CDR3 DNA reads as TGTGCCAGCAGTTCTACAGGGGACGGGGCCAACGTCCTGACTTTC.

This sequence joins TRBV19 and TRBJ2-5; weak D call: TRBD2 (5 bases). Per germline, CDR1 LNHDA and CDR2 SQIVND (reference sequence). The CDR3 contains 13 residues. The germline V and J ends were trimmed by 6 bases and 3 bases, with 11 bases remaining between them. CDR3 sequence reads: CASSGDLKETQYF. CDR3 coding DNA: TGTGCCAGTAGCGGGGATCTCAAAGAGACCCAGTACTTC.

J is TRBJ2-2 and V is TRBV5-5; perhaps TRBD1 as D (6 bases). The germline V gene encodes CDR1 SGHKS and CDR2 YYEKEE (reference sequence). V shed 5 bases and J shed 6 bases, with 14 bases lying between them. There are 14 residues in the CDR3. The CDR3 protein is CASSGRGSAGELFF. CDR3 nucleotide sequence: TGTGCCAGCAGTGGAAGGGGGTCGGCCGGGGAGCTGTTTTTT.

The chain couples TRBV7-2 to TRBJ2-2; D unclear. This CDR3 contains 12 residues. Germline CDR1 is SGHTA and CDR2 is FQGNSA. V was trimmed by 3 bases and J by 7 bases, leaving 6 bases between them. The CDR3 spells CASSFAVGELFF. As DNA, the CDR3 is TGTGCCAGCAGCTTCGCGGTCGGGGAGCTGTTTTTT.

The CDR3 DNA reads TGTGCCAGCAGCTCCTCCACAGATACGCAGTATTTT. Its translation: CASSSSTDTQYF. The chain links TRBV11-3 to TRBJ2-3; D ambiguous. With 4 bases removed from V and 2 bases from J, the gap between germline ends came to 4 bases. Germline V gives CDR1 SGHNT, CDR2 YENEEA. The CDR3 contains 12 residues.

This clone was counted between two and nine times. This rearrangement joins TRBV5-8 to TRBJ1-5; D is unclear. Trimming stripped 0 bases from V and 0 bases from J, with 4 bases between. CDR3 length equals 14 residues. Per germline, CDR1 SGHTS and CDR2 YDEGEE. The CDR3 bases are TGTGCCAGCAGCTTGGAGCTTAGCAATCAGCCCCAGCATTTT. Its protein is CASSLELSNQPQHF. The full variable domain, completed using reference TRBV5-8 and TRBJ1-5, is EAGVTQSPTHLIKTRGQQATLRCSPISGHTSVYWYQQALGLGLQFLLWYDEGEERNRGNFPPRFSGRQFPNYSSELNVNALELEDSALYLCASSLELSNQPQHFGDGTRLSIL.

This clone was seen just once. V is TRBV19 and J is TRBJ2-1; D is uncertain. V was pared by 3 bases and J by 0 bases, with 6 bases between. This CDR3 has 14 amino acids. Germline V gene lookup returns CDR1 LNHDA and CDR2 SQIVND (reference sequence). The CDR3 nucleotides read TGTGCCAGTAGTATCCCGTACTCCTACAATGAGCAGTTCTTC. Its translation is CASSIPYSYNEQFF.

There are a few counts of this clone. This chain links TRBV4-1 with TRBJ1-5, with D unresolved. V was clipped by 0 bases and J by 3 bases, with 6 bases between them. From germline, CDR1 is MGHRA and CDR2 YSYEKL. The CDR3 length is 14 residues. This chain's CDR3 is CASSQDLYNQPQHF. The CDR3 nucleotides read TGCGCCAGCAGCCAAGATCTTTACAATCAGCCCCAGCATTTT.

The chain recombines TRBV27 with TRBJ2-3, with D possibly matching TRBD2 (6 bases). Looked up from germline, CDR1 is MNHEY and CDR2 is SMNVEV (reference sequence). V dropped 6 bases and J dropped 2 bases, with 15 bases sitting between them. The CDR3 extends over 15 amino acids. The DNA for the CDR3 is TGTGCCAGCAGCTCAGGGCGGGGCTACACAGATACGCAGTATTTT. Amino acid sequence: CASSSGRGYTDTQYF.